The 24 T cell receptor beta chains below come from one sample, sequenced in a study of read filtering for tumor transcriptome and immune sequencing (TCRdb year 2020). The sequencing machine was an Illumina HiSeq 4000. Starting from 400 ng RNA, TCR libraries were constructed with the Immunoverse kit using molecular barcoded adaptors that cover the alpha/delta and beta/gamma chains. The raw public reads went through TCRdb reprocessing: fastp at Q25, MiXCR clone calling, in-frame beta chains kept. CDR3 protein duplicates are merged, each entry listing the most common genes and DNA. This sample is represented by about 58,000 distinct CDR3 sequences; approximately 13% of them were singletons. The ten top clones hold under 20% of the sample. Material for sequencing was a population of CD138-negative cells sorted from bone marrow. The meaning of the sample's cell subset or site label: bone marrow mononuclear cells depleted of CD138+ plasma/myeloma cells by negative magnetic selection. These receptors all come from a donor at least 40 years old with multiple myeloma.

This chain joins TRBV5-1 and TRBJ2-1, with D uncertain. Germline-derived CDR1 and CDR2 are SGHRS and YFSETQ. V shed 3 bases and J shed 3 bases, with 10 bases lying between them. The CDR3 spans 14 residues. The CDR3 DNA follows: TGCGCCAGCAGCTCTCCGTCCGACTACAATGAGCAGTTCTTC. Encoded protein: CASSSPSDYNEQFF.

This clonotype occurred many times. The V gene is TRBV27, the J gene TRBJ2-2, with 7 bases lining up with TRBD1. Germline V CDR1 and CDR2: MNHEY, SMNVEV (reference sequence). Trimming cost V 5 bases and J 4 bases; bases outside gene matches: 22. This CDR3 spans 20 amino acids. Written as DNA, the CDR3 is TGTGCCAGCAGTCTGACTACCCCGAACAGGGGAAGATGGGTCACCGGGGAGCTGTTTTTT. Translation gives CASSLTTPNRGRWVTGELFF.

The table lists this clonotype with many counts. A clone one base away is much larger, so this may be a read error. The chain combines TRBV25-1 with TRBJ2-1, with no clear D. Germline V gives CDR1 MGHDK, CDR2 SYGVNS. This CDR3 spans 16 amino acids. As DNA, the CDR3 is TGTGCCAGCAGTGACACCCACATGGTCGGCTACAATAAGCAGTTCTTC. Its translation: CASSDTHMVGYNKQFF. Drawing the rest from reference TRBV25-1 and TRBJ2-1, the complete variable domain is EADIYQTPRYLVIGTGKKITLECSQTMGHDKMYWYQQDPGMELHLIHYSYGVNSTEKGDLSSESTVSRIRTEHFPLTLESARPSHTSQYLCASSDTHMVGYNKQFFGPGTRLTVL.

At least ten counts were recorded for this clonotype. The chain carries TRBV9 and TRBJ2-1; 11 nucleotides agree with TRBD2. The CDR3 runs 15 residues. The germline CDR1 and CDR2 sequences are SGDLS and YYNGEE. Losses at the gene ends were 1 base for V and 6 bases for J; bases not matched to a gene: 3. Written as DNA, the CDR3 is TGTGCCAGCAGCGTAATGACTAGCGGGACCAATGAGCAGTTCTTC. Amino acids: CASSVMTSGTNEQFF.

This clonotype has ten or more counts. The chain has TRBV4-1 and TRBJ2-1, with D perhaps given as TRBD1 or TRBD2 (5 bases each). Trimming removed 0 bases from V and 13 bases from J, with 19 bases in between. Looked up from germline, CDR1 is MGHRA and CDR2 is YSYEKL. This CDR3 spans 15 amino acids. The CDR3 spells CASSQDRGRHWSQFF. CDR3 DNA: TGCGCCAGCAGCCAAGATCGGGGACGGCACTGGAGCCAGTTCTTC.

In this sample, this clonotype turned up many times. The chain recombines TRBV2 with TRBJ2-6, with TRBD1 identical over 12 bases. J gave up 2 bases and V 4 bases, and 3 bases lay outside the gene matches. The CDR3 has 17 residues. Germline V gene lookup returns CDR1 SNHLY and CDR2 FYNNEI. DNA for the CDR3: TGTGCCAGCAGTGGAGGGACAGGGGGCCCTGGGGCCAACGTCCTGACTTTC. It encodes CASSGGTGGPGANVLTF.

This clonotype was counted many times. The V gene is TRBV11-2, the J gene TRBJ1-1, with TRBD1 identical over 7 bases. CDR1 is SGHAT and CDR2 is FQNNGV in the germline V gene. The ends lost 4 bases at V and 4 bases at J; junction bases unmatched: 9. CDR3 length equals 15 residues. CDR3 region: CASSSQQGTSTEAFF. In DNA, the CDR3 is TGTGCCAGCAGCTCTCAACAGGGGACGAGCACTGAAGCTTTCTTT.

Ten or more counts support this clonotype. V is TRBV5-1 and J is TRBJ2-5; 10 positions agree with TRBD2. The CDR3 has 14 amino acids. Germline V gives CDR1 SGHRS, CDR2 YFSETQ. V lost 4 bases to trimming and J lost 4 bases; unmatched junction nucleotides: 4. The DNA for the CDR3 is TGCGCCAGCAGCCGGGGACTAGCGCCAGAGACCCAGTACTTC. Protein product: CASSRGLAPETQYF.

This clonotype has ten or more counts. The chain is built from TRBV9 and TRBJ2-1; unclear D gene. Trimming shortened V by 0 bases and J by 5 bases, and 6 bases separated the two germline ends. The V gene's germline CDR1 is SGDLS and CDR2 YYNGEE. This CDR3 comprises 13 residues. The CDR3 sequence is CASSVGRNNEQFF. The CDR3 DNA follows: TGTGCCAGCAGCGTAGGGAGAAACAATGAGCAGTTCTTC.

This clonotype showed up many times. This chain connects TRBV7-9 to TRBJ1-4; D gene ambiguous. The germline V and J ends were trimmed by 8 bases and 4 bases, with 8 bases remaining between them. CDR1 and CDR2 from the germline V gene are SEHNR and FQNEAQ (reference sequence). The CDR3 runs to 12 residues. The CDR3 region is CASDRGNEKLFF. CDR3 bases: TGTGCCAGCGATCGGGGTAATGAAAAACTGTTTTTT. Full variable domain (outside the CDR3, taken from reference TRBV7-9 and TRBJ1-4): DTGVSQNPRHKITKRGQNVTFRCDPISEHNRLYWYRQTLGQGPEFLTYFQNEAQLEKSRLLSDRFSAERPKGSFSTLEIQRTEQGDSAMYLCASDRGNEKLFFGSGTQLSVL.

This clonotype was seen many times. The gene calls are TRBV19 and TRBJ2-1, with a tentative D call TRBD2 (7 bases). V dropped 9 bases and J dropped 0 bases, with 15 bases sitting between them. The CDR3 extends over 15 amino acids. Germline V CDR1 and CDR2: LNHDA, SQIVND (reference sequence). The CDR3: CASTTGGLSYNEQFF. DNA of the CDR3: TGTGCCAGCACAACGGGGGGCCTCTCCTACAATGAGCAGTTCTTC.

A note on this clonotype: With a much larger clone just one base away, this may be a read error. The V gene is TRBV5-6, the J gene TRBJ2-7; D is undetermined. The germline V gene encodes CDR1 SGHDT and CDR2 YYEEEE. The CDR3 length is 14 residues. In DNA, the CDR3 is TGTGCCAGCGGCTTAGACCCAGACAATTACGAGCAGTACTTC. Translated, it gives CASGLDPDNYEQYF.

This clonotype was picked up many times. The rearrangement joins TRBV15 to TRBJ2-3; no firm D call. Trimming shortened V by 0 bases and J by 3 bases, and 4 bases separated the two germline ends. In germline, CDR1 is LNHNV, CDR2 YYDKDF (reference sequence). This CDR3 comprises 13 residues. CDR3 region: CATSRDRTDTQYF. The CDR3 region has the DNA TGTGCCACCAGCAGAGATAGAACAGATACGCAGTATTTT.

This clonotype turned up a few times. Since a much larger clone is just one base distant, this may be a read error. This sequence joins TRBV2 and TRBJ2-2; 7 bases agree with TRBD1. From germline, CDR1 is SNHLY and CDR2 FYNNEI. There are 15 residues in the CDR3. DNA for the CDR3: TGTGCCAGCAGTGTTACAGGGGAGAACACCGGGGAGCTGTCTTTT. As protein: CASSVTGENTGELSF.

On this clonotype itself: One base away lies a much larger clone, so this may be a sequencing read error. The J gene is TRBJ2-3, the V gene TRBV19; TRBD2 aligns across 13 bases. CDR1 LNHDA and CDR2 SQIVND come from the germline V gene (reference sequence). V gave up 7 bases and J gave up 0 bases; unmatched junction bases: 4. The CDR3 has 16 residues. This CDR3 is CASKRLAGGSTDTQYF. The CDR3 nucleotides read TGTGCCAGTAAAAGACTAGCGGGGGGAAGCACAGATACGCAGTATTTT.

This clonotype was seen at least ten times. A junction boundary mismatches the germline segment, possibly from a read error. This chain uses TRBV5-3 with TRBJ1-4; D is undetermined. TRBV5-3 is classed as an ORF, of uncertain function. The CDR3 has 16 residues. CDR3 amino acids: CASSLIAARENEKLFF. The DNA for the CDR3 is TGTGCCAGCAGCTTGATTGCGGCGCGGGAGAATGAAAAACTGTTTTTT.

In this sample, this clonotype turned up many times. This sequence joins TRBV6-1 and TRBJ1-5; 7 bases are shared with TRBD1. This CDR3 has 17 amino acids. Germline V gene lookup returns CDR1 MNHNS and CDR2 SASEGT. Germline trimming cut 5 bases from V and 3 bases from J; bases unmatched to any gene: 13. CDR3 protein: CASSLLEGAQVNQPQHF. The CDR3 bases are TGTGCCAGCAGTTTACTAGAGGGGGCGCAGGTCAATCAGCCCCAGCATTTT.

This clonotype has a count of ten or more. The chain joins TRBV6-1 to TRBJ1-1; 7 positions match TRBD1. From germline, CDR1 is MNHNS and CDR2 SASEGT. The CDR3 sequence is 14 residues long. The trim removed 6 bases at V and 1 base at J, leaving 5 bases unmatched. The DNA for the CDR3 is TGTGCCAGCAGAAAGACAGGGTCGAACACTGAAGCTTTCTTT. Encoded protein: CASRKTGSNTEAFF.

This clonotype was seen repeatedly, ten times or more. The V gene is TRBV20-1, the J gene TRBJ2-1; perhaps TRBD1 as D (6 bases). Germline CDR1 DFQATT, CDR2 SNEGSKA (reference sequence). This CDR3 comprises 11 residues. The V and J ends lost 6 bases and 9 bases respectively, with 12 bases between them. The CDR3 DNA is TGCAGTGCGGATCCAGGGGTTGAGCAGTTCTTC. Translating gives CSADPGVEQFF.

In regard to this clonotype: With a much larger clone just one base away, this may be a read error. The V gene is TRBV6-5, the J gene TRBJ2-6; the D call may be TRBD1 or TRBD2 (5 bases each). Per the germline V gene, CDR1 is MNHEY and CDR2 is SVGAGI. The CDR3 covers 17 residues. V lost 0 bases and J lost 1, with 10 bases in between. CDR3 region: CASSYSGRESGANVLTF. CDR3 in DNA: TGTGCCAGCAGTTACTCTGGCAGGGAGTCTGGGGCCAACGTCCTGACTTTC.

This clonotype was detected ten times or more. V and J are TRBV4-2 and TRBJ2-5; TRBD2 matches at 8 bases. The CDR3 is made up of 14 amino acids. V was pared by 4 bases and J by 5 bases, with 6 bases of the junction left unmatched. In germline, CDR1 is LGHNA, CDR2 YNFKEQ. CDR3 loop: CASSRGVAGETQYF. Here the CDR3 DNA reads TGTGCCAGCAGCCGGGGTGTAGCGGGGGAGACCCAGTACTTC.

This clonotype was seen at least ten times. This chain uses TRBV28 with TRBJ2-6; D gene unclear. V lost 0 bases and J lost 2, with 5 bases in between. The CDR3 is made up of 15 amino acids. The germline V gene has CDR1 MDHEN and CDR2 SYDVKM. The CDR3 region has the DNA TGTGCCAGCAGTTTATGGGCTCCTGGGGCCAACGTCCTGACTTTC. Its protein is CASSLWAPGANVLTF.

This clonotype was recorded a few times. The conserved final phenylalanine or tryptophan is absent from the CDR3, which likely points to a read error. The DNA is omitted, as the CDR3 cannot be located on it reliably, and the CDR3 follows TCRdb's listing. This rearrangement joins TRBV4-1 to TRBJ2-3. Per germline, CDR1 MGHRA and CDR2 YSYEKL. The CDR3 adds up to 13 amino acids, both ends counted. The CDR3: CASSQPNEDTRYS.

This clonotype occurred many times. The chain uses TRBV4-2 and TRBJ1-6; possible D gene TRBD1, 6 bases. CDR3 length: 12 amino acids. The V gene's germline CDR1 is LGHNA and CDR2 YNFKEQ. V was shortened by 10 bases and J by 8 bases, with 12 bases between the two germline ends. The CDR3 DNA is TGTGCCACCCGGGGGGCGGATTCACCCCTCCACTTT. Amino acid sequence: CATRGADSPLHF.